This paragraph reports one T cell receptor (beta chain). Its target is unknown. Amplification used 60 Vbeta primers and 13 Jbeta primers. The repertoire was sequenced with immunoSEQ multiplex PCR; TCRdb's copy has only in-frame clones and lacks some. The sample lists approximately 190,000 clones, around 78% occurring once. This entry comes from a study of cytomegalovirus exposure and HLA in healthy donors. For the study at large: Some 87 million unique TCRs from HLA-typed donors were held in an early release of data. Study findings and constraints: Presence/absence analyses rested on an assumption that sequencing depth was roughly uniform across donors. Rare TCR sequences predominated, though certain public TCRs were found in many donors.

Sequences were obtained from PBMCs. The TCR was taken from a woman aged 25 to 45 in good health and CMV-seropositive.

The CDR3 region has the DNA TGCGCCAGCAGCCAAGGCGCTGCGTGGGCTAGCGGCTCCTACGAGCAGTACTTC. Encoded protein: CASSQGAAWASGSYEQYF. The chain has TRBV4-1 and TRBJ2-7; 7 bases match TRBD2. Losses at the gene ends were 1 base for V and 0 bases for J; bases not matched to a gene: 12. Germline V gene data show CDR1 as MGHRA and CDR2 as YSYEKL. The CDR3 contains 18 residues.